Each of the 25 T cell receptor beta chains below was sequenced from the same sample in a study of T cells in tuberculosis. The method was immunoSEQ multiplex PCR; TCRdb's version includes in-frame clones alone and lacks a portion of them. The profile shows roughly 32,000 clones, 95% of them singletons. Sequencing used PBMCs. These receptors came from a donor aged 10-35 years with latent tuberculosis or without tuberculosis infection.

The V call is TRBV6-5, the J call TRBJ2-7, with 7 bases that match TRBD1. Germline loops: CDR1 MNHEY, CDR2 SVGAGI. The CDR3 spans 14 residues. The trim removed 5 bases at V and 0 bases at J, leaving 4 bases unmatched. CDR3 in amino acids: CASSRDSISYEQYF. For the CDR3, the DNA is TGTGCCAGCAGTCGGGACAGCATCTCCTACGAGCAGTACTTC.

The V call is TRBV7-8, the J call TRBJ2-1, with 10 bases aligning to TRBD2. This CDR3 is 17 amino acids long. Per the germline V gene, CDR1 is SGHVS and CDR2 is FQNEAQ. V shed 5 bases and J 6 bases; nucleotides not matched to a gene: 13. This CDR3 reads CASSPLPRAGGLNEQFF. As DNA, the CDR3 is TGTGCCAGCAGCCCCCTTCCGCGAGCGGGAGGGCTCAATGAGCAGTTCTTC.

The chain links TRBV27 to TRBJ1-6, with D possibly TRBD1 on 5 matching bases. Between the trimmed V and J ends, which lost 4 bases and 0 bases, there was a span of 10 bases. Germline V gene lookup returns CDR1 MNHEY and CDR2 SMNVEV (reference sequence). This CDR3 is 16 amino acids long. In DNA form, the CDR3 reads TGTGCCAGCAGTTGGGAGGGGAGCTCCTATAATTCACCCCTCCACTTT. Its translation is CASSWEGSSYNSPLHF.

CDR3 loop: CASSLGQDTRVWPQHF. Written as DNA, the CDR3 is TGTGCCAGCAGCTTAGGTCAGGACACAAGGGTTTGGCCCCAGCATTTT. The J gene is TRBJ1-5, the V gene TRBV7-9; D is perhaps TRBD1 (5 bases). V was pared by 1 base and J by 9 bases, with 19 bases between. CDR3 size: 16 residues. The V gene's germline CDR1 is SEHNR and CDR2 FQNEAQ (reference sequence).

This clone has just one count. The chain is built from TRBV11-1 and TRBJ1-2; TRBD1 agrees at 11 bases. Germline CDR1 and CDR2: SGHAT and FQDESV (reference sequence). The J segment lost 6 bases and the V segment lost 5 bases, leaving 8 bases of the junction unmatched. The CDR3 totals 15 residues. CDR3 sequence: CASSTPGTGGDGYTF. The CDR3 DNA reads as TGTGCCAGCAGCACCCCCGGGACAGGGGGTGATGGCTACACCTTC.

This chain uses TRBV19 with TRBJ1-5; the match to TRBD1 covers 12 bases. Unmatched junction bases numbered 7, after V lost 7 bases and J lost 3 bases. Germline CDR1 reads LNHDA; CDR2 reads SQIVND (reference sequence). The length of the CDR3 is 16 residues. CDR3 region: CASKKGTGGVNQPQHF. In DNA, the CDR3 is TGTGCCAGTAAGAAAGGGACAGGGGGCGTCAATCAGCCCCAGCATTTT.

The chain has TRBV29-1 and TRBJ1-2, with a possible D match to TRBD1 (5 bases). Trimming stripped 2 bases from V and 6 bases from J, with 7 bases between. CDR1 is SQVTM and CDR2 is ANQGSEA in the germline V gene. CDR3 length: 11 residues. Written as DNA, the CDR3 is TGCAGCGTTGAACAGGGAAATGGCTACACCTTC. Its protein product is CSVEQGNGYTF. The variable domain in full, completed from reference TRBV29-1 and TRBJ1-2, reads SAVISQKPSRDICQRGTSLTIQCQVDSQVTMMFWYRQQPGQSLTLIATANQGSEATYESGFVIDKFPISRPNLTFSTLTVSNMSPEDSSIYLCSVEQGNGYTFGSGTRLTVV.

This chain links TRBV5-1 with TRBJ2-1; D not certain. V was shortened by 0 bases and J by 1 base, with 8 bases between the two germline ends. CDR1 SGHRS and CDR2 YFSETQ come from the germline V gene. The CDR3 totals 15 residues. CDR3 protein: CASSLESGSYNEQFF. The CDR3 region has the DNA TGCGCCAGCAGCTTGGAATCCGGGTCCTACAATGAGCAGTTCTTC.

The V and J genes are TRBV27 and TRBJ2-7, with D hard to call. Looked up from germline, CDR1 is MNHEY and CDR2 is SMNVEV (reference sequence). V was shortened by 5 bases and J by 2 bases, with 13 bases between the two germline ends. This CDR3 is 14 amino acids long. The chain's CDR3 is CASSLVPGPYEQYF. CDR3 bases: TGTGCCAGCAGTCTAGTACCTGGCCCCTACGAGCAGTACTTC.

The chain recombines TRBV5-4 with TRBJ2-7, with a tentative D call TRBD1 (6 bases). From germline, CDR1 is SGHNT and CDR2 YYREEE (reference sequence). Trimming removed 0 bases from V and 0 bases from J, with 10 bases in between. The CDR3 has 15 amino acids. The CDR3 region has the DNA TGTGCCAGCAGCTTGGGGGACATAAGCTCCTACGAGCAGTACTTC. Its protein is CASSLGDISSYEQYF.

A remark on this clone: The same CDR3 also results from other DNA sequences found in this sample. The chain carries TRBV5-4 and TRBJ1-4; 10 bases align to TRBD1. Germline loops: CDR1 SGHNT, CDR2 YYREEE (reference sequence). The trim removed 4 bases at V and 7 bases at J, leaving 4 bases unmatched. CDR3 size: 14 residues. The CDR3 coding sequence is TGTGCCAGCAGCCGACAGGGGGCAGTTGAAAAACTGTTTTTT. Protein sequence: CASSRQGAVEKLFF.

This chain connects TRBV30 to TRBJ2-2; 9 bases agree with TRBD2. The V gene end was trimmed by 5 bases and the J gene end by 4 bases; junction bases not matched to a gene: 17. CDR1 and CDR2 from the germline V gene are GTSNPN and SVGIG (reference sequence). The CDR3 consists of 18 residues. This CDR3 is CAWASSGLAGLGTGELFF. In nucleotides, the CDR3 is TGTGCCTGGGCCAGTTCGGGGCTAGCGGGATTGGGCACCGGGGAGCTGTTTTTT.

V usage is TRBV5-1 and J usage is TRBJ2-2; D may be TRBD2 (6 bases). The V end was cut by 4 bases, the J end by 4 bases, with 17 bases between. This CDR3 contains 16 residues. Germline V CDR1 and CDR2: SGHRS, YFSETQ. CDR3 protein: CASSGGAGEGTGELFF. In nucleotides, the CDR3 is TGCGCCAGCAGCGGAGGGGCGGGCGAGGGCACCGGGGAGCTGTTTTTT.

The chain employs TRBV11-2 and TRBJ2-1; 9 nucleotides match TRBD2. Germline CDR1 reads SGHAT; CDR2 reads FQNNGV. The CDR3 is made up of 15 amino acids. Germline trimming cut 1 base from V and 10 bases from J; bases unmatched to any gene: 8. The CDR3 is CASSLGPTSGREQFF. The CDR3 nucleotides are TGTGCCAGCAGCTTAGGTCCGACTAGCGGCCGGGAGCAGTTCTTC.

The rearrangement joins TRBV20-1 to TRBJ1-1; D is unclear. The V gene's germline CDR1 is DFQATT and CDR2 SNEGSKA (reference sequence). V was trimmed by 2 bases and J by 8 bases, leaving 6 bases between them. This CDR3 has 10 residues. The chain's CDR3 is CSARHREAFF. CDR3 coding DNA: TGCAGTGCTAGACACAGAGAAGCTTTCTTT.

This sequence joins TRBV27 and TRBJ2-3; the D is unclear. The germline V gene encodes CDR1 MNHEY and CDR2 SMNVEV (reference sequence). The V end was cut by 3 bases, the J end by 0 bases, with 10 bases between. CDR3 length equals 15 residues. CDR3 loop: CASSFWRSSTDTQYF. The CDR3 DNA reads as TGTGCCAGCAGTTTCTGGCGGTCTAGCACAGATACGCAGTATTTT.

The chain carries TRBV4-1 and TRBJ2-3; the D gene is possibly TRBD2 (5 bases). Trimming cost V 0 bases and J 1 base, with 14 bases left between them. Germline V gene sequence: CDR1 MGHRA, CDR2 YSYEKL. The CDR3 spans 17 residues. The CDR3 region is CASSQEGVAGGTDTQYF. The CDR3 bases are TGCGCCAGCAGCCAAGAAGGAGTGGCGGGTGGCACAGATACGCAGTATTTT.

This clone was counted between two and nine times. The chain joins TRBV7-3 to TRBJ2-1; 13 bases are shared with TRBD2. The CDR3 length is 16 residues. V gave up 5 bases and J gave up 7 bases; unmatched junction bases: 8. The V gene's germline CDR1 is SGHTA and CDR2 FQGTGA. The CDR3: CASSALLAGGLNEQFF. Written as DNA, the CDR3 is TGTGCCAGCAGCGCCCTACTAGCGGGAGGGCTAAATGAGCAGTTCTTC. Together with reference TRBV7-3 and TRBJ2-1, the CDR3 gives the full variable domain: GAGVSQTPSNKVTEKGKYVELRCDPISGHTALYWYRQSLGQGPEFLIYFQGTGAADDSGLPNDRFFAVRPEGSVSTLKIQRTERGDSAVYLCASSALLAGGLNEQFFGPGTRLTVL.

The V gene is TRBV9, the J gene TRBJ2-5; 11 bases map to TRBD2. CDR3 length: 16 residues. CDR1 is SGDLS, CDR2 YYNGEE, per germline. Trimming cost V 3 bases and J 2 bases; bases outside gene matches: 6. The CDR3 sequence: CASSATSGGQQETQYF. In DNA, the CDR3 is TGTGCCAGCAGCGCTACTAGCGGGGGCCAACAAGAGACCCAGTACTTC.

V is TRBV5-4 and J is TRBJ1-1, with D possibly being TRBD1 (5 bases). The CDR3 covers 18 residues. Germline V CDR1 and CDR2: SGHNT, YYREEE (reference sequence). Trimming took 5 bases from V and 0 from J, leaving 23 bases between them. CDR3 in amino acids: CASRPYAGTANMNTEAFF. The CDR3 coding sequence is TGTGCCAGCAGACCATACGCCGGGACTGCAAACATGAACACTGAAGCTTTCTTT.

The CDR3 DNA reads TGTGCCAGCACCGGGATTAATGAAAAACTGTTTTTT. Its translation: CASTGINEKLFF. The chain joins TRBV2 to TRBJ1-4; D is unresolved. This CDR3 is built from 12 residues. Looked up from germline, CDR1 is SNHLY and CDR2 is FYNNEI. V was shortened by 7 bases and J by 4 bases, with 7 bases between the two germline ends. The full variable domain, its missing parts supplied by reference TRBV2 and TRBJ1-4, is EPEVTQTPSHQVTQMGQEVILRCVPISNHLYFYWYRQILGQKVEFLVSFYNNEISEKSEIFDDQFSVERPDGSNFTLKIRSTKLEDSAMYFCASTGINEKLFFGSGTQLSVL.

The rearrangement joins TRBV5-4 to TRBJ2-2; D remains ambiguous. Trimming left V 4 bases short and J 6 bases short, with 10 bases between. CDR3 length: 13 amino acids. Germline-derived CDR1 and CDR2 are SGHNT and YYREEE (reference sequence). CDR3: CASSPEYAGELFF. The CDR3 DNA reads TGTGCCAGCAGCCCCGAGTACGCCGGGGAGCTGTTTTTT.

The CDR3 coding sequence is TGTGCCAGCAGCAGACAGGGGGAATACAATGAGCAGTTCTTC. This encodes CASSRQGEYNEQFF. This rearrangement joins TRBV7-9 to TRBJ2-1, with TRBD1 matching over 9 bases. With V trimmed by 5 bases and J by 4 bases, 3 bases remained unmatched. The CDR3 is made up of 14 amino acids. Germline V lookup: CDR1 SEHNR, CDR2 FQNEAQ (reference sequence). Together with reference TRBV7-9 and TRBJ2-1, the CDR3 gives the full variable domain: DTGVSQNPRHKITKRGQNVTFRCDPISEHNRLYWYRQTLGQGPEFLTYFQNEAQLEKSRLLSDRFSAERPKGSFSTLEIQRTEQGDSAMYLCASSRQGEYNEQFFGPGTRLTVL.

The genes are TRBV11-2 and TRBJ2-5; D call uncertain. Trimming shortened V by 1 base and J by 5 bases, and 8 bases separated the two germline ends. The length of the CDR3 is 13 residues. Per germline, CDR1 SGHAT and CDR2 FQNNGV. This CDR3 reads CASSLVQRETQYF. The CDR3 DNA is TGTGCCAGCAGCTTAGTTCAGAGGGAGACCCAGTACTTC.

V usage is TRBV7-6 and J usage is TRBJ2-7, with D perhaps TRBD1 (6 bases). Germline CDR1 is SGHVS and CDR2 is FNYEAQ. This CDR3 has 14 residues. Trimming shortened V by 0 bases and J by 4 bases, and 10 bases separated the two germline ends. The CDR3 here is CASSLALGGYEQYF. The CDR3 DNA is TGTGCCAGCAGCTTAGCGCTAGGGGGATACGAGCAGTACTTC.